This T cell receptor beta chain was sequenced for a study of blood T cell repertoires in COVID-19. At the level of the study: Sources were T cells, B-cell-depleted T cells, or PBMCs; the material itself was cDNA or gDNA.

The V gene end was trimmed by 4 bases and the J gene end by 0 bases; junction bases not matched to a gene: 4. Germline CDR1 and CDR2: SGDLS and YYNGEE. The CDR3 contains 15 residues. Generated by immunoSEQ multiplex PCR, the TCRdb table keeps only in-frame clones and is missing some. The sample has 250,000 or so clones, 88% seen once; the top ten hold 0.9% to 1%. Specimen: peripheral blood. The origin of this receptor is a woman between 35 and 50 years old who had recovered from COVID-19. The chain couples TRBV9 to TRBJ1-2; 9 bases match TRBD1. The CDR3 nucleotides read TGTGCCAGCAGCACCAGACAGGGGGCTAACTATGGCTACACCTTC. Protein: CASSTRQGANYGYTF. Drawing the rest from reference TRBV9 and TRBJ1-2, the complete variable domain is DSGVTQTPKHLITATGQRVTLRCSPRSGDLSVYWYQQSLDQGLQFLIQYYNGEERAKGNILERFSAQQFPDLHSELNLSSLELGDSALYFCASSTRQGANYGYTFGSGTRLTVV.